One and the same sample provided the 11 T cell receptor beta chains below, sequenced in a study of T-cell reconstitution after alpha-beta-depleted transplantation in children. The authors prepared the TCRbeta library with unique molecular identifiers. Each CDR3 protein gets one entry after TCRdb re-called the PCR reads with MiXCR. The sample contains about 120,000 distinct CDR3 sequences, about a tenth of which appear only once. The sequencing used PBMCs, collected before TCRalphabeta/CD19-depleted stem cell transplant. The source is a boy aged 2 to 10 with acute lymphoblastic leukemia, due to receive a stem cell transplant.

This clonotype has more than one count but fewer than ten. This chain connects TRBV7-2 to TRBJ1-1, with D unclear. In germline, CDR1 is SGHTA, CDR2 FQGNSA. The CDR3 sequence is 15 residues long. V was trimmed by 3 bases and J by 0 bases, leaving 11 bases between them. The CDR3 spells CASSFGQVMNTEAFF. CDR3 in DNA: TGTGCCAGCAGCTTCGGGCAGGTCATGAACACTGAAGCTTTCTTT.

This clonotype has just a few counts. The J gene is TRBJ1-1, the V gene TRBV28; 9 nucleotides line up with TRBD1. There are 14 residues in the CDR3. CDR1 and CDR2 (germline): MDHEN, SYDVKM. J lost 4 bases, V lost 7 bases, and 7 bases had no gene match. CDR3 protein: CASTNRGPLTEAFF. Written as DNA, the CDR3 is TGTGCCAGCACTAACAGGGGGCCCCTCACTGAAGCTTTCTTT.

Details on this clonotype: Mismatch with germline at one junction end may stem from a read error. The chain employs TRBV20-1 and TRBJ2-7, with 11 nucleotides matching TRBD1. Looked up from germline, CDR1 is DFQATT and CDR2 is SNEGSKA (reference sequence). The CDR3 extends over 14 amino acids. The CDR3 loop reads CCAPGDRGFYEQYF. CDR3 in DNA: TGCTGTGCCCCGGGGGACAGGGGGTTCTACGAGCAGTACTTC.

The chain employs TRBV27 and TRBJ2-1; D unclear. The CDR3 loop spans 16 amino acids. V was clipped by 5 bases and J by 2 bases, with 16 bases between them. CDR1 MNHEY and CDR2 SMNVEV come from the germline V gene (reference sequence). CDR3 coding DNA: TGTGCCAGCAGTCCTCCCGCCAGGCGACCCTACAATGAGCAGTTCTTC. Protein product: CASSPPARRPYNEQFF.

This clonotype was counted a few times. The V gene is TRBV29-1, the J gene TRBJ2-2, with 10 bases fitting TRBD1. The germline CDR1 and CDR2 sequences are SQVTM and ANQGSEA. The CDR3 runs to 16 residues. Trimming removed 2 bases from V and 2 bases from J; junction bases left unmatched: 5. For the CDR3, the DNA is TGCAGCGTTGAAAAGAGGGACAGGGGTAACACCGGGGAGCTGTTTTTT. Translation gives CSVEKRDRGNTGELFF.

The chain couples TRBV7-9 to TRBJ2-7; D is unresolved. V lost 4 bases, J lost 3 bases, and 13 bases lay in between. Germline V lookup: CDR1 SEHNR, CDR2 FQNEAQ (reference sequence). The CDR3 is made up of 14 amino acids. The CDR3, as DNA: TGTGCCAGCAGCTCAAGCCTTCTAGACTACGAGCAGTACTTC. It specifies CASSSSLLDYEQYF.

The chain couples TRBV5-1 to TRBJ2-3, with D possibly matching TRBD2 (5 bases). Germline assignment: CDR1 SGHRS and CDR2 YFSETQ. Trimming took off 3 bases at V and 2 bases at J, with 7 bases between the two ends. This CDR3 region has 13 residues. For the CDR3, the DNA is TGCGCCAGCAGCTCACGGGACACAGATACGCAGTATTTT. It is translated as CASSSRDTDTQYF. Variable domain in full (rest from reference TRBV5-1 and TRBJ2-3): KAGVTQTPRYLIKTRGQQVTLSCSPISGHRSVSWYQQTPGQGLQFLFEYFSETQRNKGNFPGRFSGRQFSNSRSEMNVSTLELGDSALYLCASSSRDTDTQYFGPGTRLTVL.

This clonotype was seen a handful of times. The CDR3 here is CASSQWTSKETQYF. Here the CDR3 DNA reads TGCGCCAGCAGCCAATGGACTAGCAAGGAGACCCAGTACTTC. The chain combines TRBV5-1 with TRBJ2-5; 8 bases align to TRBD2. Germline CDR1 is SGHRS and CDR2 is YFSETQ. The length of the CDR3 is 14 residues. J gave up 5 bases and V 4 bases, and 7 bases lay outside the gene matches.

This clonotype was picked up many times. The chain is built from TRBV5-5 and TRBJ2-5; 8 bases match TRBD2. CDR3 length: 15 residues. With 4 bases clipped from V and 4 bases from J, the junction kept 9 bases outside the gene matches. In germline, CDR1 is SGHKS, CDR2 YYEKEE (reference sequence). CDR3 residues: CASSTASGYRETQYF. The CDR3 DNA follows: TGTGCCAGCAGCACAGCTAGCGGGTATCGAGAGACCCAGTACTTC.

This clonotype was seen a handful of times. The junction shows a germline mismatch at one end, possibly a read error. V and J are TRBV7-9 and TRBJ2-7; D is ambiguous. CDR1 and CDR2 (germline): SEHNR, FQNEAQ (reference sequence). The CDR3 length is 13 residues. In DNA form, the CDR3 reads TGTGCCAGCAGCTTAGCGCCCCTCCCCGTAGGGCACTTC. Its protein is CASSLAPLPVGHF.

This clonotype showed up many times. The chain couples TRBV6-5 to TRBJ1-1; no clear D gene. This CDR3 spans 15 amino acids. V gave up 2 bases and J gave up 1 base, with 11 bases separating them. The germline V gene has CDR1 MNHEY and CDR2 SVGAGI. The CDR3 spells CASSYIGFANTEAFF. The CDR3 DNA reads TGTGCCAGCAGTTACATCGGATTTGCGAACACTGAAGCTTTCTTT.